Listed below are T cell receptor beta chains from one sample, sequenced in a study of blood T cell repertoires in COVID-19. Assay used: immunoSEQ multiplex PCR; TCRdb lists only in-frame clones, some missing. Of about 220,000 clones listed, approximately 85% are singletons. The source material was peripheral blood. These receptors came from a man aged 45 to 65 who had recovered from COVID-19. Each CDR3 is given with its conserved first and last residue. A D gene is named only where the DNA matches it firmly. Where a row states a size, it is once, few, many or the class of an expanded clone; other rows omit it.

d_call,j_call,clone_size,v_call,cdr3_nt,cdr3_aa
TRBD1,TRBJ1-2,-,TRBV28,TGTTCTACACTACGGACAGGGGTGAACTATGGCTACACCTTC,CSTLRTGVNYGYTF
-,TRBJ1-1,-,TRBV28,TGTGCCACTCTAAATAGCTTATTATCTGAAGCTTTCTTT,CATLNSLLSEAFF
TRBD1,TRBJ1-5,-,TRBV30,TGTGCCTGGCATAAGGGACAGGTCATGGGTCAGCCCCAGCATTTT,CAWHKGQVMGQPQHF
TRBD2,TRBJ2-1,once,TRBV9,TGTGCCAGCAGCGCCACTAGCGGGAGTTCCTACAATGAGCAGTTCTTC,CASSATSGSSYNEQFF
TRBD1,TRBJ2-7,once,TRBV18,TGTGCCAGCTCACCGACAGGGGGCACGTCCGAGCAGTACTTC,CASSPTGGTSEQYF
TRBD1,TRBJ2-5,-,TRBV19,TGTGCCAGTAGTATAGATCGACCGGGACAGGGGAAGACCCAGTACTTC,CASSIDRPGQGKTQYF
-,TRBJ2-7,-,TRBV4-1,TGCGCCAGCAGCCAAGACAGGTCCTACGAGCAGTACTTC,CASSQDRSYEQYF
-,TRBJ1-4,-,TRBV7-2,TGTGCCAGCAGCTTAGCGGTCAGGGGAAATGAAAAACTGTTTTTT,CASSLAVRGNEKLFF
-,TRBJ2-1,-,TRBV14,TGTGCCAGCAGCCAAGAGGGGAGCTACAATGAGCAGTTCTTC,CASSQEGSYNEQFF
TRBD2,TRBJ2-7,-,TRBV7-7,TGTGCCAGCAGCTCAGGACTAGCGGGAGAGTACGAGCAGTACTTC,CASSSGLAGEYEQYF
-,TRBJ1-6,-,TRBV28,TGTGCCAGCAGTTTAGACAGGATTCTACCTCCCTCCTATAATTCACCCCTCCACTTT,CASSLDRILPPSYNSPLHF
-,TRBJ1-2,-,TRBV7-2,TGTGCCAGCAGCTTAGTTCCTCCATCAGCGGCACCTTATGGCTACACCTTC,CASSLVPPSAAPYGYTF
TRBD1,TRBJ2-2,-,TRBV20-1,TGCAGTGCTAGTTCCAGGGGGCGTCGGACCGGGAGCACCGGGGAGCTGTTTTTT,CSASSRGRRTGSTGELFF
TRBD2,TRBJ2-1,-,TRBV5-5,TGTGCCAGCAGCCTTCTAGCGGAACTATCCAATGAGCAGTTCTTC,CASSLLAELSNEQFF
-,TRBJ1-5,-,TRBV19,TGTGCCAGTAGTATGGGGGAGGTTCAAACCCAGCATTTT,CASSMGEVQTQHF
-,TRBJ2-3,-,TRBV7-8,TGTGCCAGCAGCTCCCGGGACATCGGGGCAGATACGCAGTATTTT,CASSSRDIGADTQYF
TRBD1,TRBJ1-2,-,TRBV5-4,TGTGCCAGCAGCCAAGAGGACAGGCGACGCTATGGCTACACCTTC,CASSQEDRRRYGYTF
TRBD1,TRBJ1-6,-,TRBV7-9,TGTGCCAGCAGCTTGCGGGACAGGGGAAATTCACCCCTCCACTTT,CASSLRDRGNSPLHF
TRBD1,TRBJ1-5,-,TRBV25-1,TGTGCCAGCGGCCCGACAGGGACGGGGCAGCCCCAGCATTTT,CASGPTGTGQPQHF
TRBD2,TRBJ2-7,-,TRBV7-2,TGTGCCAGCAGCTTAGTTGCTAGCGGGACCTACGAGCAGTACTTC,CASSLVASGTYEQYF
TRBD2,TRBJ2-2,-,TRBV28,TGTGCCAGCAGTCGACTAATCGGCGGGAGGAACACCGGGGAGCTGTTTTTT,CASSRLIGGRNTGELFF
TRBD1,TRBJ2-7,-,TRBV10-3,TGTGCCATCAGTCCCGACGACAGGGGCCTCCACGAGCAGTACTTC,CAISPDDRGLHEQYF
-,TRBJ2-1,-,TRBV5-1,TGCGCCAGCAGCTTGGGGAGCGGAGTTCTCAATGAGCAGTTCTTC,CASSLGSGVLNEQFF
-,TRBJ2-7,once,TRBV15,TGTGCCACCAGCTCGAACAGGGACGACTCCTACGAGCAGTACTTC,CATSSNRDDSYEQYF
-,TRBJ1-5,-,TRBV7-9,TGTGCCAGCAGCTTAGCGACACGAGATCAGCCCCAGCATTTT,CASSLATRDQPQHF
-,TRBJ1-1,-,TRBV6-5,TGTGCCAGCAGTCCCATAGCGGGGCAGGCTTTCTTT,CASSPIAGQAFF
TRBD2,TRBJ2-1,-,TRBV15,TGTGCCACCAGCGGACTCGCGGATTCGGGACTAGCGAGGAATGAGCAGTTCTTC,CATSGLADSGLARNEQFF
TRBD2,TRBJ2-7,-,TRBV9,TGTGCCAGCAGCGTAGACCTAGCGGGGGCTAAGTACTTC,CASSVDLAGAKYF
TRBD2,TRBJ2-5,-,TRBV2,TGTGCCAGCAGTGGGCCTGGGACTAGCGGGAGAGGAGGTAAAGAGACCCAGTACTTC,CASSGPGTSGRGGKETQYF
-,TRBJ1-5,-,TRBV19,TGTGCCAGTATCCCGGACAGAGATAGCAATCAGCCCCAGCATTTT,CASIPDRDSNQPQHF
-,TRBJ2-2,-,TRBV30,TGTGCCTGGAGTGCGAGGGTGAGGAACACCGGGGAGCTGTTTTTT,CAWSARVRNTGELFF
-,TRBJ2-7,-,TRBV4-1,TGCGCCAGCAGCCAAGATTCAAGCGGTACCGCCTGGGAGCAGTACTTC,CASSQDSSGTAWEQYF
-,TRBJ2-5,-,TRBV7-2,TGTGCCAGCAGCCCAGAGGGACTCGCTCCGGAGACCCAGTACTTC,CASSPEGLAPETQYF
TRBD2,TRBJ2-1,-,TRBV6-6,TGTGCCAGCAGTCGTGGTGGGGGGGATAGCTCCTACAATGAGCAGTTCTTC,CASSRGGGDSSYNEQFF
TRBD2,TRBJ2-4,-,TRBV3-1/TRBV3-2,TGTGCCAGCAGCCAGAGTAGCGGGAGGGCCAAAAACATTCAGTACTTC,CASSQSSGRAKNIQYF
TRBD2,TRBJ2-7,-,TRBV7-9,TGTGCCAGCAGACTAGCGGGAGGGCTCGAGCAGTACTTC,CASRLAGGLEQYF
TRBD1,TRBJ2-7,-,TRBV5-1,TGCGCCAGCAGCCCCGGGACAGGATCCACCTACGAGCAGTACTTC,CASSPGTGSTYEQYF
-,TRBJ2-1,-,TRBV27,TGTGCCAGCACCTATGGTTCCGGATTGGGCGAGCAGTTCTTC,CASTYGSGLGEQFF
-,TRBJ2-1,-,TRBV7-2,TGTGCCAGCAGCTTCCAAAAATACAATGAGCAGTTCTTC,CASSFQKYNEQFF
TRBD2,TRBJ2-5,-,TRBV4-1,TGCGCCAGCAGCCCCTACCGGACTAGCGGTTGGGGAGGACAAGAGACCCAGTACTTC,CASSPYRTSGWGGQETQYF